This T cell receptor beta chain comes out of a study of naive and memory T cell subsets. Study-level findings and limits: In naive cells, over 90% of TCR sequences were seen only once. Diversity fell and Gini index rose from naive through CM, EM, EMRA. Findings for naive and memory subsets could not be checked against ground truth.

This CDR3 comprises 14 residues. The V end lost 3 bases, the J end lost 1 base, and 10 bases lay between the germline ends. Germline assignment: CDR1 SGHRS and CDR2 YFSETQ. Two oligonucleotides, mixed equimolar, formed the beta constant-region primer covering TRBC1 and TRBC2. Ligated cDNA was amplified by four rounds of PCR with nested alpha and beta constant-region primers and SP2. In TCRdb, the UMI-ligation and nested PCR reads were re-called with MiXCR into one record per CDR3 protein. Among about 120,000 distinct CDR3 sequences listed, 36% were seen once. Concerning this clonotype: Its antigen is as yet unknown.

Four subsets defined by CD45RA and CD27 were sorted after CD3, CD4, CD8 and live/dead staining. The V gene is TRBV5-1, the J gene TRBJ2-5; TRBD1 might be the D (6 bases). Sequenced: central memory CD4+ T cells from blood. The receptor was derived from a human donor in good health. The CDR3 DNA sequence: TGCGCCAGCAGCTGGACAGCCACCCAAGAGACCCAGTACTTC. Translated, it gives CASSWTATQETQYF.